One and the same sample provided the 32 T cell receptor beta chains below, sequenced in a study of blood T cells in healthy people across ages. The second PCR ran roughly 7 to 12 cycles with a sample-barcoded 5' primer and J-beta primers. Each CDR3 protein gets one entry after TCRdb re-called the 5' RACE reads with MiXCR. The table shows 1.2 million to 1.5 million distinct CDR3 sequences, with 59% occurring only once. The sample comprised blood. The source is a man between 18 and 35 years old in good health.

This sequence joins TRBV7-9 and TRBJ2-1; 10 bases map to TRBD1. J gave up 4 bases and V 5 bases, and 8 bases lay outside the gene matches. This CDR3 is built from 16 residues. Germline CDR1 reads SEHNR; CDR2 reads FQNEAQ (reference sequence). The chain's CDR3 is CASSRVGDRGYNEQFF. The CDR3 DNA reads as TGTGCCAGCAGCCGTGTTGGGGACAGGGGATACAATGAGCAGTTCTTC.

The V and J genes are TRBV5-1 and TRBJ2-1; 7 bases align to TRBD1. This CDR3 is built from 13 residues. Germline CDR1 reads SGHRS; CDR2 reads YFSETQ. Losses at the gene ends were 4 bases for V and 9 bases for J; bases not matched to a gene: 7. The CDR3 coding sequence is TGCGCCAGCAGCCCCAACAGGGGTTCTGAGCAGTTCTTC. Translation: CASSPNRGSEQFF.

The V and J genes are TRBV4-1 and TRBJ2-1, with a tentative D call TRBD1 (6 bases). The CDR3 spans 14 residues. The germline gives CDR1 MGHRA, CDR2 YSYEKL. V lost 6 bases and J 9 bases, leaving 18 bases between the germline ends. CDR3 in amino acids: CASRWAGERGEQFF. CDR3 coding DNA: TGCGCCAGCAGGTGGGCAGGGGAACGGGGTGAGCAGTTCTTC.

For the CDR3, the DNA is TGTGCCAGCAGATCCCCTGGCGAGCAGTACTTC. This codes for CASRSPGEQYF. The chain uses TRBV6-2 or TRBV6-3 and TRBJ2-1; D is unresolved. The tail of the sequence fits TRBJ2-7 better, so the J call may be wrong. The CDR3 contains 11 residues. Germline loops: CDR1 MNHEY, CDR2 SVGEGT.

This clonotype was seen a few times. The chain links TRBV20-1 to TRBJ1-2, with TRBD1 identical over 8 bases. Germline CDR1 is DFQATT and CDR2 is SNEGSKA (reference sequence). The CDR3 length is 15 residues. Trimming removed 3 bases from V and 3 bases from J; junction bases left unmatched: 9. The CDR3 region is CSAREDRVPYYGYTF. For the CDR3, the DNA is TGCAGTGCTAGGGAGGACAGGGTCCCGTACTATGGCTACACCTTC.

This chain links TRBV5-1 with TRBJ1-1, with 12 positions matching TRBD1. The CDR3 totals 13 residues. Germline lookup yields CDR1 SGHRS and CDR2 YFSETQ. V was clipped by 7 bases and J by 5 bases; unmatched bases: 3. CDR3 in DNA: TGCGCCAGCTTGGGACAGGGGGCAACTGAAGCTTTCTTT. This encodes CASLGQGATEAFF.

In this sample, this clonotype turned up a few times. V gene TRBV7-2 combines with J gene TRBJ2-7; either TRBD1 or TRBD2 may fit D (6 bases each). Trimming took 5 bases from V and 4 from J, leaving 18 bases between them. The germline V gene has CDR1 SGHTA and CDR2 FQGNSA. CDR3 size: 15 residues. CDR3 nucleotides: TGTGCCAGCAGCCCAGAATGGGGGGCTTCGTACGAGCAGTACTTC. It encodes CASSPEWGASYEQYF. Based on the CDR3 plus reference TRBV7-2 and TRBJ2-7, the full variable domain is GAGVSQSPSNKVTEKGKDVELRCDPISGHTALYWYRQSLGQGLEFLIYFQGNSAPDKSGLPSDRFSAERTGGSVSTLTIQRTQQEDSAVYLCASSPEWGASYEQYFGPGTRLTVT.

A single count supports this clonotype. V gene TRBV13 combines with J gene TRBJ1-6; D not certain. Germline-derived CDR1 and CDR2 are PRHDT and FYEKMQ (reference sequence). V lost 4 bases and J lost 10, with 17 bases in between. The CDR3 covers 15 residues. The chain's CDR3 is CASSSTDVDGSPLHF. The CDR3 DNA follows: TGTGCCAGCAGCTCCACCGATGTAGACGGGTCACCCCTCCACTTT. Supplemented by reference TRBV13 and TRBJ1-6, the full variable domain reads AAGVIQSPRHLIKEKRETATLKCYPIPRHDTVYWYQQGPGQDPQFLISFYEKMQSDKGSIPDRFSAQQFSDYHSELNMSSLELGDSALYFCASSSTDVDGSPLHFGNGTRLTVT.

This chain connects TRBV7-6 to TRBJ2-5; the D gene is possibly TRBD1 (6 bases). The germline gives CDR1 SGHVS, CDR2 FNYEAQ. This CDR3 comprises 13 residues. V was pared by 6 bases and J by 11 bases, with 19 bases between. CDR3 coding DNA: TGTGCCAGCAGTATGCAAAGGACAGAGGAGCAGTACTTC. This gives the protein CASSMQRTEEQYF.

V is TRBV2 and J is TRBJ2-1; 15 bases match TRBD2. The CDR3 is made up of 16 amino acids. V was pared by 4 bases and J by 6 bases, with 4 bases of the junction left unmatched. CDR1 is SNHLY, CDR2 FYNNEI, per germline. The CDR3 is CASSGTSGGVSNEQFF. CDR3 nucleotides: TGTGCCAGCAGTGGGACTAGCGGGGGGGTTAGCAATGAGCAGTTCTTC.

The chain recombines TRBV11-2 with TRBJ2-1; 11 nucleotides line up with TRBD2. Germline CDR1 is SGHAT and CDR2 is FQNNGV. The CDR3 loop spans 17 amino acids. V shed 5 bases and J 4 bases; nucleotides not matched to a gene: 10. CDR3 protein: CASSQRGLADIYNEQFF. The CDR3 DNA follows: TGTGCCAGCAGCCAGAGGGGACTAGCGGACATATACAATGAGCAGTTCTTC.

The CDR3 sequence is CASSLVVGALGYTF. In nucleotides, the CDR3 is TGTGCCAGCAGTTTAGTGGTGGGGGCGCTTGGCTACACCTTC. The chain carries TRBV28 and TRBJ1-2; possibly TRBD1 for D (6 bases). The germline V gene has CDR1 MDHEN and CDR2 SYDVKM. V shed 2 bases and J shed 7 bases, with 14 bases lying between them. The CDR3 totals 14 residues.

The genes are TRBV27 and TRBJ1-5; weak D call: TRBD1 (6 bases). There are 14 residues in the CDR3. Germline values: CDR1 MNHEY, CDR2 SMNVEV (reference sequence). V lost 6 bases, J lost 4 bases, and 13 bases lay in between. This CDR3 reads CASSPPGVNQPQHF. CDR3 bases: TGTGCCAGCAGCCCCCCAGGGGTAAATCAGCCCCAGCATTTT.

The rearrangement links TRBV12-5 to TRBJ2-2; TRBD1 matches 8 bases. CDR3 length: 16 residues. Losses at the gene ends were 5 bases for V and 3 bases for J; bases not matched to a gene: 8. CDR1 is LGHNT and CDR2 is FRNRAP in the germline V gene. The CDR3 spells CASGPVRGLYTGELFF. Written as DNA, the CDR3 is TGTGCTAGTGGTCCGGTCAGGGGGCTATACACCGGGGAGCTGTTTTTT.

This chain links TRBV29-1 with TRBJ2-7, with D tentatively TRBD1 (6 bases). This CDR3 contains 13 residues. Germline-derived CDR1 and CDR2 are SQVTM and ANQGSEA. V was pared by 4 bases and J by 4 bases, with 14 bases between. The CDR3 DNA reads as TGCAGCGTTGCCCACAGGGATTCGTACGAGCAGTACTTC. This encodes CSVAHRDSYEQYF.

The chain combines TRBV14 with TRBJ2-5; no reliable D call. The CDR3 spans 13 residues. Germline CDR1 is SGHDN and CDR2 is FVKESK. The V gene lost 4 bases and the J gene lost 3 bases, with 9 bases spanning the gap. CDR3 in DNA: TGTGCCAGCAGCCGTGACATAGAAGAGACCCAGTACTTC. Translation gives CASSRDIEETQYF.

The V call is TRBV28, the J call TRBJ2-7; D is perhaps TRBD2 (6 bases). V was pared by 7 bases and J by 6 bases, with 19 bases between. This CDR3 spans 14 amino acids. Looked up from germline, CDR1 is MDHEN and CDR2 is SYDVKM. The CDR3 nucleotides read TGTGCCAGCACCGATCCGCGCGGGGTGGGCGAGCAGTACTTC. It translates to CASTDPRGVGEQYF.

This clonotype was seen only a few times. V and J are TRBV7-8 and TRBJ2-4; 11 bases are a match to TRBD1. This CDR3 spans 17 amino acids. Germline trimming cut 2 bases from V and 0 bases from J; bases unmatched to any gene: 3. Germline values: CDR1 SGHVS, CDR2 FQNEAQ. Here the CDR3 DNA reads TGTGCCAGCAGCTTAATGGGACAGGGGGAAGCCAAAAACATTCAGTACTTC. This encodes CASSLMGQGEAKNIQYF. Based on the CDR3 plus reference TRBV7-8 and TRBJ2-4, the full variable domain is GAGVSQSPRYKVAKRGQDVALRCDPISGHVSLFWYQQALGQGPEFLTYFQNEAQLDKSGLPSDRFFAERPEGSVSTLKIQRTQQEDSAVYLCASSLMGQGEAKNIQYFGAGTRLSVL.

The genes are TRBV28 and TRBJ2-5; possible D gene TRBD1, 6 bases. With 5 bases removed from V and 0 bases from J, the gap between germline ends came to 10 bases. This CDR3 contains 14 residues. Germline CDR1 and CDR2: MDHEN and SYDVKM. DNA for the CDR3: TGTGCCAGCAGTACCCCAGGGGACCAAGAGACCCAGTACTTC. It codes for CASSTPGDQETQYF.

On this clonotype: One junction end disagrees with the germline gene, perhaps due to a read error. The chain has TRBV29-1 and TRBJ2-2; a weak D match, TRBD2 (6 bases). This CDR3 is built from 14 residues. CDR1 SQVTM and CDR2 ANQGSEA come from the germline V gene. As DNA, the CDR3 is TGCAGCGGAATTGAGACAGTAGGCACCGGGGGGCTGTTTTTT. Amino acid sequence: CSGIETVGTGGLFF.

This clonotype was seen only once. This sequence joins TRBV18 and TRBJ1-2, with D possibly matching TRBD1 (6 bases). Trimming removed 5 bases at V and 3 bases at J, with 16 bases between. The CDR3 runs 15 residues. Germline values: CDR1 KGHSH, CDR2 LQKENI. The CDR3 reads CASSAASGGDYGYTF. The CDR3 DNA sequence: TGTGCCAGCTCAGCCGCGTCGGGGGGCGACTATGGCTACACCTTC.

This clonotype was detected only once. This chain uses TRBV7-2 with TRBJ1-2; 9 bases fit TRBD1. V dropped 8 bases and J dropped 6; count of bases not matched to a gene: 10. Looked up from germline, CDR1 is SGHTA and CDR2 is FQGNSA. The CDR3 spans 14 residues. The CDR3 is CASREAGQGHGYTF. DNA for the CDR3: TGTGCCAGCCGAGAGGCGGGACAGGGTCATGGCTACACCTTC. The whole variable domain, filled in from reference TRBV7-2 and TRBJ1-2, reads GAGVSQSPSNKVTEKGKDVELRCDPISGHTALYWYRQSLGQGLEFLIYFQGNSAPDKSGLPSDRFSAERTGGSVSTLTIQRTQQEDSAVYLCASREAGQGHGYTFGSGTRLTVV.

Only a few counts were recorded for this clonotype. This sequence joins TRBV5-1 and TRBJ2-1; the match to TRBD2 covers 9 bases. Germline assignment: CDR1 SGHRS and CDR2 YFSETQ. V shed 7 bases, J shed 6 bases, and the junction held 8 bases outside the gene matches. This CDR3 contains 14 residues. The CDR3 DNA is TGCGCCAGCTCTGGCGGGAGGGAAATCAATGAGCAGTTCTTC. It specifies CASSGGREINEQFF.

The J gene is TRBJ1-5, the V gene TRBV7-9; the D gene is possibly TRBD1 (5 bases). The CDR3 totals 12 residues. Trimming cost V 7 bases and J 7 bases, with 11 bases left between them. The germline V gene encodes CDR1 SEHNR and CDR2 FQNEAQ (reference sequence). The CDR3 coding sequence is TGTGCCAGCAATCAAGGGGCCCAGCCCCAGCATTTT. The encoded protein is CASNQGAQPQHF.

V usage is TRBV20-1 and J usage is TRBJ1-1, with D maybe TRBD1 (5 bases). CDR3 length: 11 residues. The V and J ends lost 6 bases and 6 bases respectively, with 11 bases between them. Germline V gene data show CDR1 as DFQATT and CDR2 as SNEGSKA (reference sequence). The CDR3 sequence: CSATRDSEAFF. CDR3 nucleotides: TGCAGTGCGACCCGGGACTCTGAAGCTTTCTTT.

The table lists this clonotype with a few counts. The chain employs TRBV28 and TRBJ2-5; unclear D gene. V dropped 5 bases and J dropped 11 bases, with 15 bases sitting between them. The CDR3 consists of 12 residues. The germline gives CDR1 MDHEN, CDR2 SYDVKM. CDR3 sequence reads: CASSGSMRLQYF. The CDR3 region has the DNA TGTGCCAGCAGTGGATCAATGAGGTTGCAGTACTTC. Drawing the rest from reference TRBV28 and TRBJ2-5, the complete variable domain is DVKVTQSSRYLVKRTGEKVFLECVQDMDHENMFWYRQDPGLGLRLIYFSYDVKMKEKGDIPEGYSVSREKKERFSLILESASTNQTSMYLCASSGSMRLQYFGPGTRLLVL.

V usage is TRBV20-1 and J usage is TRBJ2-7; D not certain. V was shortened by 1 base and J by 0 bases, with 16 bases between the two germline ends. This CDR3 is 16 amino acids long. CDR1 is DFQATT, CDR2 SNEGSKA, per germline (reference sequence). CDR3 coding DNA: TGCAGTGCTAGAGTCTCTAATTTTGGCAGCTCCTACGAGCAGTACTTC. The encoded protein is CSARVSNFGSSYEQYF.

The chain links TRBV5-8 to TRBJ2-1, with D possibly called TRBD1 or TRBD2 (5 bases each). Germline assignment: CDR1 SGHTS and CDR2 YDEGEE. The CDR3 spans 17 residues. Deletions cut 4 bases from V and 0 bases from J, with 17 bases between. CDR3 sequence: CASSLLGDLSSYNEQFF. The CDR3 coding sequence is TGTGCCAGCAGCCTGTTGGGGGACCTCAGCTCCTACAATGAGCAGTTCTTC.

The genes are TRBV27 and TRBJ2-5; perhaps TRBD2 as D (6 bases). V lost 6 bases and J 11 bases, leaving 22 bases between the germline ends. CDR3 size: 14 residues. Germline CDR1 is MNHEY and CDR2 is SMNVEV (reference sequence). CDR3 coding DNA: TGTGCCAGCAGCATTAGCGGACGATACAATGAGCAGTACTTC. It specifies CASSISGRYNEQYF.

This clonotype was seen a handful of times. V and J are TRBV28 and TRBJ2-5, with D tentatively TRBD1 or TRBD2 (5 bases each). The V end lost 4 bases, the J end lost 6 bases, and 18 bases lay between the germline ends. The CDR3 contains 15 residues. Germline V gene data show CDR1 as MDHEN and CDR2 as SYDVKM. The CDR3 DNA reads as TGTGCCAGCAGTTCATGGGACGAACCCAACCAGACCCAGTACTTC. It yields the protein CASSSWDEPNQTQYF.

Regarding this clonotype: The DNA is left out, because the CDR3 cannot be placed on it with certainty; the CDR3 is given as TCRdb lists it. The genes are TRBV7-9 and TRBJ1-3. The germline CDR1 and CDR2 sequences are SEHNR and FQNEAQ (reference sequence). 20 amino acids form the CDR3, both terminal residues included. CDR3: CATKAGEDEGQYFGPGTTYF.

The chain links TRBV25-1 to TRBJ1-1; maybe TRBD1 (6 bases). V was pared by 8 bases and J by 1 base, with 11 bases between. From germline, CDR1 is MGHDK and CDR2 SYGVNS. This CDR3 contains 13 residues. The CDR3 DNA reads as TGTGCCAGCGGCGCGACAGGGAACACTGAAGCTTTCTTT. It codes for CASGATGNTEAFF.